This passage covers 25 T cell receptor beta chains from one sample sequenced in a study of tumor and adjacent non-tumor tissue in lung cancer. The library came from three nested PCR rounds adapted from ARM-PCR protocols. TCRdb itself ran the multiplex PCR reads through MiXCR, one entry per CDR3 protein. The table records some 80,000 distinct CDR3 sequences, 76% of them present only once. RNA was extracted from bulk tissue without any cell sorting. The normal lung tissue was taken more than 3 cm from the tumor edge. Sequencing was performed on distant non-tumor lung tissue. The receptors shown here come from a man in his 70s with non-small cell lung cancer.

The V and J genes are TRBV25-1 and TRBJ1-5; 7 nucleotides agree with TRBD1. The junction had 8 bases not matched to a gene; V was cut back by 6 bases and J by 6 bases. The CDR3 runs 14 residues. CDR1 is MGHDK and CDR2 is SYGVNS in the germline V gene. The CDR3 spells CASSADRAGQPQHF. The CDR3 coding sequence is TGTGCCAGCAGCGCAGACAGGGCCGGTCAGCCCCAGCATTTT.

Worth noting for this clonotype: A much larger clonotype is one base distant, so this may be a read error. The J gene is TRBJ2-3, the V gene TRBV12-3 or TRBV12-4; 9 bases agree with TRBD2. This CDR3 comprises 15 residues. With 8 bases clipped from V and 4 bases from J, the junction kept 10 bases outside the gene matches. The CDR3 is CASSGGGVGSDTQYF. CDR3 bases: TGTGCCAGCTCTGGCGGGGGGGTCGGCTCAGATACGCAGTATTTT.

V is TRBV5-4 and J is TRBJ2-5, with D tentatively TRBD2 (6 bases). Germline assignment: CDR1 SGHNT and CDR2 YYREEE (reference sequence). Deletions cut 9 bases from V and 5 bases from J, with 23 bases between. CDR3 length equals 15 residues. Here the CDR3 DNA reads TGTGCCATCAGTTTGGTTGGGACTCCTGGGGAGACCCAGTACTTC. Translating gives CAISLVGTPGETQYF. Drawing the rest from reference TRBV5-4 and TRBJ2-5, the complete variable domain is ETGVTQSPTHLIKTRGQQVTLRCSSQSGHNTVSWYQQALGQGPQFIFQYYREEENGRGNFPPRFSGLQFPNYSSELNVNALELDDSALYLCAISLVGTPGETQYFGPGTRLLVL.

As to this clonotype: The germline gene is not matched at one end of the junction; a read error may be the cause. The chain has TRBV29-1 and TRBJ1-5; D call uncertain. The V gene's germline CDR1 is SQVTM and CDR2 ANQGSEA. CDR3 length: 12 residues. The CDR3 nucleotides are TGCAGCGTATGTCAGCCGGGCGCGCCCCGGCATTTT. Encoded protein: CSVCQPGAPRHF.

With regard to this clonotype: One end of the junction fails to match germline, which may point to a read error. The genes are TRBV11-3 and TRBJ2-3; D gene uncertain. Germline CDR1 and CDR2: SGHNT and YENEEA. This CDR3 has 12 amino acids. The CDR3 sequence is CASSLTVVTQYF. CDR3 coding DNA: TGTGCTAGCAGCTTAACTGTGGTTACGCAGTATTTT.

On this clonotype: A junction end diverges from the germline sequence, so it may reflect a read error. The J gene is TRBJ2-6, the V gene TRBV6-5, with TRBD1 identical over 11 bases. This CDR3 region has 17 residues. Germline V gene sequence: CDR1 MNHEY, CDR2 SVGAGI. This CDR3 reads CASSYGTGGSGANILTF. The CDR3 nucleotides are TGTGCCAGCAGTTACGGGACAGGGGGTTCTGGGGCCAACATCCTGACTTTC.

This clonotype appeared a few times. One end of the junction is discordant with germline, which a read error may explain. This CDR3 is CTSSLVRPGDTIYF. The CDR3 region has the DNA TGTACCAGCAGCTTAGTGAGACCCGGGGACACCATATATTTT. The chain carries TRBV11-2 and TRBJ1-3, with D unclear. Germline V gives CDR1 SGHAT, CDR2 FQNNGV. The CDR3 covers 14 residues.

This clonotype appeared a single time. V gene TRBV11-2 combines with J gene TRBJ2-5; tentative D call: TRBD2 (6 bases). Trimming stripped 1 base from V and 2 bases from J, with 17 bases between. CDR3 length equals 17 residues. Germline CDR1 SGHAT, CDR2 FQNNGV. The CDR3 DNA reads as TGTGCCAGCAGCTTAGCGTTAGCGGTGGATACTCAAGAGACCCAGTACTTC. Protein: CASSLALAVDTQETQYF.

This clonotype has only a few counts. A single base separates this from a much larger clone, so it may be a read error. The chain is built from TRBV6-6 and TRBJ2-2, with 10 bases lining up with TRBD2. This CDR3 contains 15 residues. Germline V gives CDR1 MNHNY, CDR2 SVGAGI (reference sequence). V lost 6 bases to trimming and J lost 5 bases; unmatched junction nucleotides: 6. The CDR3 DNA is TGTGCCAGCAGGAGCGGGAGGGTACAAACCGGGGAGCTGTTTTTT. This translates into CASRSGRVQTGELFF.

The CDR3 here is CAISPTRAYEQYF. The CDR3 DNA sequence: TGTGCCATCAGTCCCACCAGGGCTTACGAGCAGTACTTC. This chain joins TRBV10-3 and TRBJ2-7; D is perhaps TRBD1 (5 bases). Germline CDR1 reads ENHRY; CDR2 reads SYGVKD. V dropped 5 bases and J dropped 4 bases, with 12 bases sitting between them. This CDR3 has 13 amino acids.

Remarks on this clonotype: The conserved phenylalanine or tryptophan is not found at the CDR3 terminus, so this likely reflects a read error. The CDR3 DNA is TGCAGCGTTGAGTTCTTGAACTCTGGGGCCAACGTCCTGACTTCC. Translation: CSVEFLNSGANVLTS. The chain joins TRBV29-1 to TRBJ2-6; D unclear. Trimming left V 3 bases short and J 0 bases short, with 9 bases between. The CDR3 spans 15 residues. The germline V gene has CDR1 SQVTM and CDR2 ANQGSEA.

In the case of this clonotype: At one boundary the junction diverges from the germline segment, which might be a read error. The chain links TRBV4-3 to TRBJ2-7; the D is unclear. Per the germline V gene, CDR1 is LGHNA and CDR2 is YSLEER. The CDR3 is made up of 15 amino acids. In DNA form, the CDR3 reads TGCGCCAGCATCCACACCACCAAGGTGTTCCACGAACAGTACTTC. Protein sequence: CASIHTTKVFHEQYF.

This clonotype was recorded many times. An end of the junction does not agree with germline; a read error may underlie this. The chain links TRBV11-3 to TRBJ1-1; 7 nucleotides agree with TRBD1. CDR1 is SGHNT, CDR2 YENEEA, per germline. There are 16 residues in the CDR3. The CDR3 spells CASSFRDRTMKTEAFF. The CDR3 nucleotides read TGTGCCAGCAGCTTCAGGGACAGAACCATGAAAACTGAAGCTTTCTTT.

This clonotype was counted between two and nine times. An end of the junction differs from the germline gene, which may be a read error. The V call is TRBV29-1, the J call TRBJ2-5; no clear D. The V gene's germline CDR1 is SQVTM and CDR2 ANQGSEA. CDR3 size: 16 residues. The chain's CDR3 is CSVKPYLQTCQESQYF. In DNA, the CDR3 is TGCAGCGTCAAGCCCTACCTCCAGACATGTCAAGAGAGCCAGTACTTC.

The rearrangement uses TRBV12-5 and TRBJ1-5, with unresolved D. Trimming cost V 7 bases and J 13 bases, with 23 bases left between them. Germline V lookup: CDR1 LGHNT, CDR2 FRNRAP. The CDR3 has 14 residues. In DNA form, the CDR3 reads TGTGCTAGTGTCCTTACCGCTGGCATTAAGAAACAGCATTTT. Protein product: CASVLTAGIKKQHF.

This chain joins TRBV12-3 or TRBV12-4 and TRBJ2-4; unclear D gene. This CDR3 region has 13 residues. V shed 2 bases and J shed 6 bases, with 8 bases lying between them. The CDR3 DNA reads TGTGCCAGCAGTTTAATGGCTTCAAACATTCAGTACTTC. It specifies CASSLMASNIQYF.

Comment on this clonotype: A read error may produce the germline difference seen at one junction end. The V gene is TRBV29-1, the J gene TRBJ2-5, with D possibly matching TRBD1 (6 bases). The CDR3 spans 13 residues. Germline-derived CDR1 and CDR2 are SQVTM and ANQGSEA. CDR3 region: CSVADRFQETQNF. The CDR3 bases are TGCAGCGTGGCCGACAGGTTTCAAGAGACACAGAATTTC. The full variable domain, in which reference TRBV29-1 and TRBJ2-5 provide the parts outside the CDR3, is SAVISQKPSRDICQRGTSLTIQCQVDSQVTMMFWYRQQPGQSLTLIATANQGSEATYESGFVIDKFPISRPNLTFSTLTVSNMSPEDSSIYLCSVADRFQETQNFGPGTRLLVL.

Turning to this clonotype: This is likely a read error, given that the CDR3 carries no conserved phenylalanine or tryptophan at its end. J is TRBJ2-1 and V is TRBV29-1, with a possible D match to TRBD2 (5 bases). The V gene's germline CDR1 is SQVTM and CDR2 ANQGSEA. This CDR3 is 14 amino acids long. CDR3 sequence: CSAVGRGTNNVQFL. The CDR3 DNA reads TGCAGCGCTGTGGGGAGAGGCACAAACAATGTGCAGTTCTTG.

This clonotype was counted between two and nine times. The CDR3 sequence: CASSAGLAGSETQYF. Here the CDR3 DNA reads TGCGCCAGCAGCGCGGGACTAGCGGGGTCGGAGACCCAGTACTTC. This chain joins TRBV5-1 and TRBJ2-5; 13 nucleotides match TRBD2. From germline, CDR1 is SGHRS and CDR2 YFSETQ. CDR3 length: 15 residues. V dropped 4 bases and J dropped 5; count of bases not matched to a gene: 5.

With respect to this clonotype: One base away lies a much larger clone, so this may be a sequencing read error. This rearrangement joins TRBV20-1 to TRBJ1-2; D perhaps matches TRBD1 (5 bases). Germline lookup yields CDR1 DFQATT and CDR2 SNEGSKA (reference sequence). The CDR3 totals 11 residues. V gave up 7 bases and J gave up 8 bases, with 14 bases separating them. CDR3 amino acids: CSVRENRGYTF. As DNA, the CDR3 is TGCAGTGTTAGGGAGAACAGGGGCTACACCTTC.

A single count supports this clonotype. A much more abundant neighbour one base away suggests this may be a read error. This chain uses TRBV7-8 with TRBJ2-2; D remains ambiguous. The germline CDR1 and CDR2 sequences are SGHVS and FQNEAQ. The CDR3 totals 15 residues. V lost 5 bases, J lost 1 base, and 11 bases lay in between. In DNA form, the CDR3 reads TGTGCCAGCAGCATATCAACAGTGAACACCGGGGAGCTGTTTTTT. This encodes CASSISTVNTGELFF.

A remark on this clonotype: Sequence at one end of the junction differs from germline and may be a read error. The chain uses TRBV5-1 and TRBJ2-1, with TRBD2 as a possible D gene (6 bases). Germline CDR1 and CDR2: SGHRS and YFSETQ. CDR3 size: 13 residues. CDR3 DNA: TGCGCCAGCGGCTTACACGACGGGAGTGAGCAGTTCTTC. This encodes CASGLHDGSEQFF.

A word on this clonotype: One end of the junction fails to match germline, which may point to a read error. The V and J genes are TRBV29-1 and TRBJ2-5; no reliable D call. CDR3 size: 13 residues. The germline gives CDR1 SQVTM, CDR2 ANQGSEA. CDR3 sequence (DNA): TGCAGGGTGGCCGACAAGTTTCAAGAGACCCACTACTTC. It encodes CRVADKFQETHYF.

The CDR3 protein is CASSYSQVKGYEQYF. DNA for the CDR3: TGTGCCAGCAGTTACTCGCAAGTTAAGGGATACGAGCAGTACTTC. The chain links TRBV6-2 or TRBV6-3 to TRBJ2-7; no firm D call. The CDR3 loop spans 15 amino acids. CDR1 MNHEY and CDR2 SVGEGT come from the germline V gene. V gave up 0 bases and J gave up 4 bases, with 13 bases separating them.

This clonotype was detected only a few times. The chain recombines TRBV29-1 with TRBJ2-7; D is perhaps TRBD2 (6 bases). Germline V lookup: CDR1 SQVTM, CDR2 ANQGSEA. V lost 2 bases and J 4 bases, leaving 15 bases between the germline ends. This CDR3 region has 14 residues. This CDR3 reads CSVERTGLTYEQYF. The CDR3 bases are TGCAGCGTTGAAAGGACGGGACTGACTTACGAGCAGTACTTC.